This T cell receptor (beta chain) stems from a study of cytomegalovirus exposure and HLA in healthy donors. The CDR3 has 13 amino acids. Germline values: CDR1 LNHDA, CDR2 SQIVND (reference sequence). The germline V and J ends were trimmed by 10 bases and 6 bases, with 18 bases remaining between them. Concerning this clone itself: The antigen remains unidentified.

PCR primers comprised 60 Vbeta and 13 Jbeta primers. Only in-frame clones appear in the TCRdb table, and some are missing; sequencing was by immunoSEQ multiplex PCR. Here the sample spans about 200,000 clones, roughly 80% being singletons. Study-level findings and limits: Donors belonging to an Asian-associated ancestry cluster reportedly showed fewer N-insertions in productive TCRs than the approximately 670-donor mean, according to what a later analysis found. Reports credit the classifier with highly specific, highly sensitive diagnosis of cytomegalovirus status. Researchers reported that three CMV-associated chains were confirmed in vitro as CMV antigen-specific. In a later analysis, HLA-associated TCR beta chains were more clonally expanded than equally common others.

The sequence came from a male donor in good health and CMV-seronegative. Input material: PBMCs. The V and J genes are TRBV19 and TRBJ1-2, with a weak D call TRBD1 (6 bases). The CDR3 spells CATTGGRLHGYTF. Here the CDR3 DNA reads TGTGCCACAACGGGGGGCAGGCTCCATGGCTACACCTTC.